A selection of T cell receptor beta chains follows, all from one sample in a study of blood T cell repertoires in COVID-19. The data were produced by immunoSEQ multiplex PCR, yet TCRdb's version contains in-frame clones alone and is incomplete. Found here are around 94,000 clones, 84% of them singletons; the top ten hold around 4.3%. Input material: peripheral blood. The receptors stem from a human donor in a cohort sampled during active COVID-19. CDR3s leave out the opening cysteine and the closing phenylalanine or tryptophan. Each record gives: D gene, J gene, V gene, CDR3 protein. The D gene is left open where the match is weak.

D gene: NA; J gene: TRBJ1-2; V gene: TRBV18; CDR3 protein: ASSLDGTPRYGYT
D gene: NA; J gene: TRBJ2-5; V gene: TRBV7-8; CDR3 protein: ASSSQKLGTQY
D gene: TRBD2; J gene: TRBJ2-7; V gene: TRBV7-9; CDR3 protein: ASMEAGVNYEQY
D gene: NA; J gene: TRBJ2-3; V gene: TRBV4-1; CDR3 protein: ASSSGLMGGTDTQY
D gene: NA; J gene: TRBJ2-7; V gene: TRBV2; CDR3 protein: ASRLNSDRSYEQY
D gene: TRBD1; J gene: TRBJ1-2; V gene: TRBV29-1; CDR3 protein: SAERTGKYGYT
D gene: TRBD2; J gene: TRBJ2-1; V gene: TRBV19; CDR3 protein: ASSMSGLAAQQF
D gene: NA; J gene: TRBJ2-5; V gene: TRBV11-3; CDR3 protein: ASSLGSMETQY
D gene: TRBD1; J gene: TRBJ2-5; V gene: TRBV10-3; CDR3 protein: AISGQGAWETQY
D gene: NA; J gene: TRBJ1-4; V gene: TRBV5-6; CDR3 protein: ASSTRQRSEKLF
D gene: TRBD1; J gene: TRBJ1-5; V gene: TRBV28; CDR3 protein: ASSFNRGSNQPQH
D gene: NA; J gene: TRBJ1-5; V gene: TRBV6-6; CDR3 protein: ASTSGGSNNQPQH
D gene: NA; J gene: TRBJ2-3; V gene: TRBV5-1; CDR3 protein: ASSLTGSTDTQY
D gene: NA; J gene: TRBJ2-3; V gene: TRBV21-1; CDR3 protein: ASSRQQRQDTQY
D gene: NA; J gene: TRBJ2-3; V gene: TRBV3-1/TRBV3-2; CDR3 protein: ASSQQYRDTQY
D gene: NA; J gene: TRBJ2-7; V gene: TRBV5-4; CDR3 protein: ASSLDWSGSYEQY
D gene: TRBD1; J gene: TRBJ1-4; V gene: TRBV4-3; CDR3 protein: ASSQGGTGDEKLF
D gene: TRBD1; J gene: TRBJ1-4; V gene: TRBV7-2; CDR3 protein: ASSSTGGAYEKLF
D gene: TRBD1; J gene: TRBJ1-2; V gene: TRBV6-5; CDR3 protein: ASSSDRGLNYGYT
D gene: NA; J gene: TRBJ1-1; V gene: TRBV2; CDR3 protein: ASTLGAVENTEAF
D gene: TRBD1; J gene: TRBJ2-5; V gene: TRBV7-2; CDR3 protein: ASSLNRGRETQY
D gene: NA; J gene: TRBJ1-2; V gene: TRBV6-5; CDR3 protein: ASQVYYGYT
D gene: TRBD2; J gene: TRBJ2-7; V gene: TRBV4-1; CDR3 protein: ASSLTPSGGPYEQY
D gene: NA; J gene: TRBJ2-2; V gene: TRBV14; CDR3 protein: ASSLGVGTGELF
D gene: NA; J gene: TRBJ2-3; V gene: TRBV15; CDR3 protein: ATSRGLDTQY
D gene: TRBD1; J gene: TRBJ1-3; V gene: TRBV2; CDR3 protein: ASRYRGSGTIY
D gene: TRBD1; J gene: TRBJ2-1; V gene: TRBV27; CDR3 protein: ASSSGTGFREQF
D gene: TRBD2; J gene: TRBJ2-7; V gene: TRBV18; CDR3 protein: ASSPLGGNRAYEQY
D gene: NA; J gene: TRBJ1-4; V gene: TRBV6-1; CDR3 protein: ASSEGVGQPAWEKLF
D gene: NA; J gene: TRBJ2-1; V gene: TRBV9; CDR3 protein: ASRGSSYNEQF
D gene: NA; J gene: TRBJ1-1; V gene: TRBV5-5; CDR3 protein: ASSLLSNTEAF
D gene: NA; J gene: TRBJ2-1; V gene: TRBV6-5; CDR3 protein: ASSYSEVAYNEQF
D gene: NA; J gene: TRBJ2-7; V gene: TRBV4-3; CDR3 protein: ASSQDLSILYEQY
D gene: NA; J gene: TRBJ1-3; V gene: TRBV24-1; CDR3 protein: ATSGNRQALNSGNTIY